Shown below are 31 T cell receptor beta chains from a single sample sequenced in a study of blood T cells in healthy people across ages. With a J-beta primer mix and a sample-barcoded 5' primer, a second PCR ran roughly 7 to 11 cycles. TCRdb redid the calling of the 5' RACE reads with MiXCR, one entry per CDR3 protein. The table lists some 1,800,000 distinct CDR3 sequences, 35% to 50% of them singletons. Source material: blood. Receptors originate from a human donor in good health.

This clonotype was seen only a few times. J is TRBJ2-4 and V is TRBV12-3 or TRBV12-4; possible D gene TRBD1, 6 bases. The better agreement between TRBJ2-7 and the DNA end casts doubt on the J call. There are 15 residues in the CDR3. The CDR3 nucleotides are TGTGCCAGCAGTTTTGATTCCTCCGGGACATACGAGCAGTACTTC. Its protein product is CASSFDSSGTYEQYF.

About this clonotype: Compared with germline, one end of the junction differs, possibly owing to a read error. The chain uses TRBV20-1 and TRBJ1-2; 7 positions agree with TRBD1. From germline, CDR1 is DFQATT and CDR2 SNEGSKA (reference sequence). This CDR3 region has 16 residues. The CDR3 nucleotides are TGCAGTGCTAGAGATCTGAGGGACAGCGCTAACTATGACTACACCTTC. Protein product: CSARDLRDSANYDYTF.

The rearrangement uses TRBV28 and TRBJ1-2; D call uncertain. The CDR3 runs 13 residues. Between the trimmed V and J ends, which lost 3 bases and 7 bases, there was a span of 12 bases. Germline lookup yields CDR1 MDHEN and CDR2 SYDVKM. In DNA form, the CDR3 reads TGTGCCAGCAGTTTCGGGGAGGGCCCTGGCTACACCTTC. It is translated as CASSFGEGPGYTF.

This clonotype was counted between two and nine times. The chain couples TRBV6-2 or TRBV6-3 to TRBJ2-1; 16 bases are shared with TRBD2. This CDR3 region has 15 residues. Trimming removed 10 bases from V and 8 bases from J; junction bases left unmatched: 8. CDR1 MNHEY and CDR2 SVGEGT come from the germline V gene. The CDR3 region is CAILGLAGGKYEQFF. The CDR3 bases are TGTGCCATCCTGGGACTAGCGGGGGGGAAGTATGAGCAGTTCTTC.

This clonotype was observed a handful of times. The chain links TRBV12-5 to TRBJ1-2; TRBD1 aligns across 7 bases. The CDR3 totals 18 residues. Looked up from germline, CDR1 is LGHNT and CDR2 is FRNRAP. The J segment lost 2 bases and the V segment lost 0 bases, leaving 12 bases of the junction unmatched. This CDR3 reads CASGLVGGQPTDNYGYTF. The DNA of the CDR3 is TGTGCTAGTGGTTTGGTAGGGGGACAGCCCACAGACAACTATGGCTACACCTTC.

In nucleotides, the CDR3 is TGTGCCATCAGTGTTGCAGGCAGGTACGAGCAGTACTTC. Protein sequence: CAISVAGRYEQYF. The chain employs TRBV10-3 and TRBJ2-4; D not certain. Judging by the DNA end, TRBJ2-7 fits better; the J call may be wrong. Germline assignment: CDR1 ENHRY and CDR2 SYGVKD. This CDR3 contains 13 residues.

This clonotype was observed a few times. The V gene is TRBV5-1, the J gene TRBJ2-7, with D possibly being TRBD2 (6 bases). This CDR3 is built from 15 residues. Trimming stripped 5 bases from V and 0 bases from J, with 15 bases between. Germline CDR1 reads SGHRS; CDR2 reads YFSETQ. The CDR3 DNA reads as TGCGCCAGCAGTCCGACGGGGGAGCCCTCCTACGAGCAGTACTTC. Translated: CASSPTGEPSYEQYF.

V gene TRBV7-2 combines with J gene TRBJ1-2, with D uncertain. Trimming pared 0 bases from V and 8 bases from J, leaving 16 bases between. Germline CDR1 reads SGHTA; CDR2 reads FQGNSA. This CDR3 is 15 amino acids long. The chain's CDR3 is CASSLARGPQMGYTF. Written as DNA, the CDR3 is TGTGCCAGCAGCTTAGCGCGAGGGCCACAAATGGGCTACACCTTC. Filled out from reference TRBV7-2 and TRBJ1-2, the complete variable domain reads GAGVSQSPSNKVTEKGKDVELRCDPISGHTALYWYRQSLGQGLEFLIYFQGNSAPDKSGLPSDRFSAERTGGSVSTLTIQRTQQEDSAVYLCASSLARGPQMGYTFGSGTRLTVV.

This clonotype was counted between two and nine times. The chain employs TRBV27 and TRBJ2-5; tentative D call: TRBD1 (6 bases). The V end was cut by 1 base, the J end by 11 bases, with 26 bases between. The germline V gene encodes CDR1 MNHEY and CDR2 SMNVEV (reference sequence). This CDR3 is 17 amino acids long. The CDR3 loop reads CASSLWVPQGPQGEQYF. Here the CDR3 DNA reads TGTGCCAGCAGTTTATGGGTCCCGCAGGGGCCACAGGGAGAGCAGTACTTC.

Concerning this clonotype: This sequence may be a read error, since a much larger clone differs from it by one base. The V call is TRBV5-1, the J call TRBJ2-2; D uncertain. CDR1 is SGHRS and CDR2 is YFSETQ in the germline V gene. This CDR3 has 14 residues. The CDR3 DNA reads as TGCGCCAGCGGCTTGGCCAGGAACACCGGGGAGCTGTTTTTT. Encoded protein: CASGLARNTGELFF. The full variable domain, completed using reference TRBV5-1 and TRBJ2-2, is KAGVTQTPRYLIKTRGQQVTLSCSPISGHRSVSWYQQTPGQGLQFLFEYFSETQRNKGNFPGRFSGRQFSNSRSEMNVSTLELGDSALYLCASGLARNTGELFFGEGSRLTVL.

The chain couples TRBV20-1 to TRBJ1-4, with D uncertain. Trimming stripped 5 bases from V and 8 bases from J, with 18 bases between. The CDR3 spans 14 residues. The germline gives CDR1 DFQATT, CDR2 SNEGSKA (reference sequence). The CDR3 loop is CSAYTATSGEKLFF. The CDR3, as DNA: TGCAGTGCTTATACAGCCACGTCCGGGGAAAAACTGTTTTTT.

The chain recombines TRBV10-3 with TRBJ1-4; maybe TRBD1 (6 bases). From germline, CDR1 is ENHRY and CDR2 SYGVKD. The V end lost 6 bases, the J end lost 1 base, and 12 bases lay between the germline ends. The CDR3 is made up of 15 amino acids. This CDR3 is CAISDKGGTNEKLFF. For the CDR3, the DNA is TGTGCCATCAGCGACAAGGGGGGAACTAATGAAAAACTGTTTTTT.

V and J are TRBV29-1 and TRBJ2-3; tentative D call: TRBD1 (6 bases). The germline gives CDR1 SQVTM, CDR2 ANQGSEA. The CDR3 is made up of 12 amino acids. V was pared by 7 bases and J by 6 bases, with 14 bases between. The CDR3 DNA follows: TGCAGCGCTACGCAGGGGCTCGATACGCAGTATTTT. Translating gives CSATQGLDTQYF.

This clonotype was detected a few times. CDR3: CASSSTSKGQKTNYGYTF. Here the CDR3 DNA reads TGTGCCAGCAGCTCTACGAGTAAAGGGCAGAAAACTAACTATGGCTACACCTTC. This chain links TRBV7-2 with TRBJ1-2; D is undetermined. The germline gives CDR1 SGHTA, CDR2 FQGNSA. This CDR3 has 18 residues. V was cut by 4 bases and J by 0 bases, with 21 bases left in between.

The V gene is TRBV5-1, the J gene TRBJ1-2, with 7 bases that match TRBD1. The CDR3 runs 14 residues. J lost 8 bases, V lost 0 bases, and 7 bases had no gene match. Germline CDR1 is SGHRS and CDR2 is YFSETQ. DNA of the CDR3: TGCGCCAGCAGCTTGGAGACAGGGCAGGTCGGCTACACCTTC. The encoded protein is CASSLETGQVGYTF. Full variable domain (rest looked up from reference TRBV5-1 and TRBJ1-2): KAGVTQTPRYLIKTRGQQVTLSCSPISGHRSVSWYQQTPGQGLQFLFEYFSETQRNKGNFPGRFSGRQFSNSRSEMNVSTLELGDSALYLCASSLETGQVGYTFGSGTRLTVV.

The chain uses TRBV11-2 and TRBJ2-5; 7 bases match TRBD2. CDR1 SGHAT and CDR2 FQNNGV come from the germline V gene. This CDR3 contains 15 residues. V shed 5 bases, J shed 4 bases, and the junction held 10 bases outside the gene matches. DNA of the CDR3: TGTGCCAGCAGCCCGCTTGGGGGGGATGCAGAGACCCAGTACTTC. Translation gives CASSPLGGDAETQYF.

This clonotype has just a few counts. The chain uses TRBV18 and TRBJ1-2, with 7 bases fitting TRBD1. CDR3 length equals 16 residues. Germline CDR1 reads KGHSH; CDR2 reads LQKENI. The V and J ends lost 0 bases and 6 bases, in that order; junction bases with no gene match: 10. The CDR3 here is CASSPPLIQGKDGYTF. The CDR3 nucleotides read TGTGCCAGCTCACCACCTCTGATACAGGGGAAGGATGGCTACACCTTC.

The chain employs TRBV9 and TRBJ2-4; D not certain. Germline-derived CDR1 and CDR2 are SGDLS and YYNGEE. The CDR3 totals 14 residues. V was pared by 4 bases and J by 4 bases, with 12 bases between. The CDR3 DNA reads as TGTGCCAGCAGCACGAACTGGGGAAAAAACATTCAGTACTTC. This sequence encodes CASSTNWGKNIQYF.

This clonotype occurred a few times. In DNA, the CDR3 is TGTGCCAGCAGCCAAGGGATAGCGGGGGGGGAAGAGACCCAGTACTTC. This translates into CASSQGIAGGEETQYF. The genes are TRBV3-1 and TRBJ2-5; 11 bases match TRBD2. Germline V gives CDR1 LGHDT, CDR2 YNNKEL (reference sequence). The CDR3 runs to 16 residues. Trimming at V came to 1 base and at J to 3 bases, leaving 4 bases not matched to a gene.

The V and J genes are TRBV10-2 and TRBJ2-3; 11 bases agree with TRBD1. The CDR3 consists of 15 residues. V lost 6 bases to trimming and J lost 3 bases; unmatched junction nucleotides: 5. The germline CDR1 and CDR2 sequences are WSHSY and SAAADI. CDR3 DNA: TGCGCCAGCAGCCACCGGGACAGGGGGACAGATACGCAGTATTTT. Translated, it gives CASSHRDRGTDTQYF.

The gene calls are TRBV11-2 and TRBJ1-1, with TRBD1 matching 10 bases. The CDR3 sequence is 14 residues long. V was pared by 4 bases and J by 5 bases, with 4 bases of the junction left unmatched. Germline values: CDR1 SGHAT, CDR2 FQNNGV. The CDR3 coding sequence is TGTGCCAGCAGCTGGACAGGGGGACATACTGAAGCTTTCTTT. Translated: CASSWTGGHTEAFF.

V is TRBV25-1 and J is TRBJ1-4, with TRBD1 matching over 9 bases. Germline trimming cut 5 bases from V and 7 bases from J; bases unmatched to any gene: 11. Germline-derived CDR1 and CDR2 are MGHDK and SYGVNS. The CDR3 covers 16 residues. CDR3: CASSPTGGDRAEKLFF. The CDR3 DNA sequence: TGTGCCAGCAGTCCCACGGGCGGGGACAGGGCTGAAAAACTGTTTTTT.

CDR3: CSARDRGQGHGYTF. The DNA of the CDR3 is TGCAGTGCTAGAGATCGGGGGCAGGGGCATGGCTACACCTTC. The rearrangement uses TRBV20-1 and TRBJ1-2; TRBD1 is a possible D gene (6 bases). V lost 0 bases and J lost 6, with 14 bases in between. The germline CDR1 and CDR2 sequences are DFQATT and SNEGSKA (reference sequence). The CDR3 is made up of 14 amino acids.

This clonotype was observed a single time. The rearrangement uses TRBV28 and TRBJ1-2, with D uncertain. The CDR3 contains 12 residues. Germline V gene sequence: CDR1 MDHEN, CDR2 SYDVKM. Trimming took 4 bases from V and 7 from J, leaving 10 bases between them. The CDR3 sequence: CASSYRIGGYTF. CDR3 nucleotides: TGTGCCAGCAGTTATCGGATCGGTGGCTACACCTTC.

This clonotype has just a few counts. The chain links TRBV6-4 to TRBJ2-1; 10 bases agree with TRBD2. J gave up 9 bases and V 3 bases, and 8 bases lay outside the gene matches. Germline V gene data show CDR1 as MRHNA and CDR2 as SNTAGT. This CDR3 is built from 15 residues. Here the CDR3 reads CASSDGSGGQAEQFF. The DNA for the CDR3 is TGTGCCAGCAGTGATGGTAGCGGGGGGCAGGCTGAGCAGTTCTTC.

The chain links TRBV9 to TRBJ2-5; D may be TRBD2 (6 bases). With 0 bases removed from V and 7 bases from J, the gap between germline ends came to 19 bases. This CDR3 is 16 amino acids long. The V gene's germline CDR1 is SGDLS and CDR2 YYNGEE. The DNA for the CDR3 is TGTGCCAGCAGCGTAGGTGGTGGGGACTCCTCAGGGACCCAGTACTTC. Translating it yields CASSVGGGDSSGTQYF.

This chain links TRBV7-2 with TRBJ2-7; no reliable D call. V dropped 2 bases and J dropped 5 bases, with 13 bases sitting between them. This CDR3 is 14 amino acids long. Germline V gene lookup returns CDR1 SGHTA and CDR2 FQGNSA. CDR3 DNA: TGTGCCAGCAGCTTATCGGGCTATTTCCACGAGCAGTACTTC. Amino acid sequence: CASSLSGYFHEQYF.

The V call is TRBV5-1, the J call TRBJ2-3; 8 nucleotides align to TRBD1. The germline CDR1 and CDR2 sequences are SGHRS and YFSETQ. V was clipped by 4 bases and J by 0 bases; unmatched bases: 13. The CDR3 is 18 amino acids. This CDR3 is CASSPARDRYPSTDTQYF. The CDR3 DNA sequence: TGCGCCAGCAGCCCGGCGAGGGACAGGTACCCTAGCACAGATACGCAGTATTTT.

This clonotype turned up a few times. The chain uses TRBV10-3 and TRBJ2-1; 9 nucleotides align to TRBD2. Trimming removed 8 bases from V and 4 bases from J; junction bases left unmatched: 9. Per the germline V gene, CDR1 is ENHRY and CDR2 is SYGVKD. The CDR3 has 15 residues. CDR3 sequence: CAISASGETYNEQFF. CDR3 DNA sequence: TGTGCCATCTCTGCTAGCGGGGAAACTTACAATGAGCAGTTCTTC.

This clonotype occurred a few times. The CDR3 DNA reads TGTGCCAGCAGTTCCCCGGACGATAAATATGGCTACACCTTC. Protein: CASSSPDDKYGYTF. The V call is TRBV6-6, the J call TRBJ1-2; D ambiguous. In germline, CDR1 is MNHNY, CDR2 SVGAGI (reference sequence). This CDR3 comprises 14 residues. The V gene lost 4 bases and the J gene lost 5 bases, with 14 bases spanning the gap.

This clonotype was counted between two and nine times. The CDR3: CSASTGTSGVIYEQYF. The CDR3 DNA sequence: TGCAGTGCTTCCACCGGGACTAGCGGGGTAATATACGAGCAGTACTTC. V is TRBV20-1 and J is TRBJ2-7; 13 nucleotides match TRBD2. The germline gives CDR1 DFQATT, CDR2 SNEGSKA (reference sequence). This CDR3 has 16 residues. J gave up 4 bases and V 5 bases, and 11 bases lay outside the gene matches.